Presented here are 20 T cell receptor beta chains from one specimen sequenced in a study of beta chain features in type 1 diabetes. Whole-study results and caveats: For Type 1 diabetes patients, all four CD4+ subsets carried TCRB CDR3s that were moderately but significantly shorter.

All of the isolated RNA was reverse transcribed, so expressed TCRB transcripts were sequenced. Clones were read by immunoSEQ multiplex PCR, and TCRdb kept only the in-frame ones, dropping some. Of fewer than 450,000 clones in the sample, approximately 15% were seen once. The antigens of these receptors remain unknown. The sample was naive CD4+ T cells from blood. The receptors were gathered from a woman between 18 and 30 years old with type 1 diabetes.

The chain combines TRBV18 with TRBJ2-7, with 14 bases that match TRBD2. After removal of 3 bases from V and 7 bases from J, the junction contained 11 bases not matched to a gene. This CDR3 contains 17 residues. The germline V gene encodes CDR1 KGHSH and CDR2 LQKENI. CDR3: CASSPPGTSGRWGEQYV. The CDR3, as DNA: TGTGCCAGCTCACCTCCCGGGACTAGCGGGAGATGGGGAGAGCAGTACGTC.

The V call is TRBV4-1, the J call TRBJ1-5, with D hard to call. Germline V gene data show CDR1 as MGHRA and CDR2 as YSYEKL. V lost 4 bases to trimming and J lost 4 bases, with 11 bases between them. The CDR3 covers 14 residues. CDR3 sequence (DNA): TGCGCCAGCAGCCGGCTGGGCTTAAATCAGCCCCAGCATTTT. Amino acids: CASSRLGLNQPQHF.

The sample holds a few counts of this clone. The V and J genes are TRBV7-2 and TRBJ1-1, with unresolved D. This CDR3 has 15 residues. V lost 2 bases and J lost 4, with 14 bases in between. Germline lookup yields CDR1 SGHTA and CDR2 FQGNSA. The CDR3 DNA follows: TGTGCCAGCAGCTTATTTAACGCGGGGAGCACTGAAGCTTTCTTT. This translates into CASSLFNAGSTEAFF.

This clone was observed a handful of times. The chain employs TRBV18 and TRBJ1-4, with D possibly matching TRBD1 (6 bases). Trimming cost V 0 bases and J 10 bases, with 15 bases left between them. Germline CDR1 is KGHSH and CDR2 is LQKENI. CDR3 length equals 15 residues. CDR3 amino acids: CASSPPAGGKRKLFF. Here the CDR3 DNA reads TGTGCCAGCTCACCACCGGCGGGGGGCAAGAGAAAACTGTTTTTT.

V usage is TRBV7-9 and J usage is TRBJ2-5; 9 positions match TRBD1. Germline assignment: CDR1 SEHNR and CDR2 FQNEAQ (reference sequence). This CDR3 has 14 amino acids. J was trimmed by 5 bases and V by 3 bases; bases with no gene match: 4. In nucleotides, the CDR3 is TGTGCCAGCAGCTTCGGGACAGGGCTGGAGACCCAGTACTTC. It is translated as CASSFGTGLETQYF.

CDR3 protein: CASSIGQISNQPQHF. As DNA, the CDR3 is TGTGCCAGTAGTATAGGTCAGATTAGCAATCAGCCCCAGCATTTT. V gene TRBV19 combines with J gene TRBJ1-5; D is ambiguous. The CDR3 is 15 amino acids. The V gene's germline CDR1 is LNHDA and CDR2 SQIVND (reference sequence). V was pared by 1 base and J by 0 bases, with 7 bases between.

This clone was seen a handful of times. The CDR3 spells CASSSRDSRDYEQYV. CDR3 in DNA: TGTGCCAGCAGCTCTCGGGACTCCCGGGACTACGAGCAGTACGTC. The chain has TRBV5-4 and TRBJ2-7, with a possible D match to TRBD2 (6 bases). The CDR3 is 15 residues long. Germline CDR1 reads SGHNT; CDR2 reads YYREEE (reference sequence). V gave up 3 bases and J gave up 3 bases, with 16 bases separating them.

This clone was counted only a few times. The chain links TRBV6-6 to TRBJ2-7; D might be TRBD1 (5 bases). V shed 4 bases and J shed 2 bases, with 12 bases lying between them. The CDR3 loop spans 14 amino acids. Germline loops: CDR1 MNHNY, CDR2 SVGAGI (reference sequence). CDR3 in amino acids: CASSSGSSPYEQYV. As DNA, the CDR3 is TGTGCCAGCAGTTCAGGGTCATCCCCCTACGAGCAGTACGTC.

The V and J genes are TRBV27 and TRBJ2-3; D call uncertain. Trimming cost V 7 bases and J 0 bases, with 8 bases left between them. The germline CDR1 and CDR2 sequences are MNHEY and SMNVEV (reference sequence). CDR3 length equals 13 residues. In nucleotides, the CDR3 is TGTGCCAGCACCGCGGATAGCACAGATACGCAGTATTTT. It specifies CASTADSTDTQYF.

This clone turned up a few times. Written as DNA, the CDR3 is TGTGCCAGCAGTTCCATGGGCCTCTTAGGTGAAGCTTTCTTT. Translated, it gives CASSSMGLLGEAFF. The chain has TRBV6-5 and TRBJ1-1; D is uncertain. This CDR3 is 14 amino acids long. The germline CDR1 and CDR2 sequences are MNHEY and SVGAGI. The germline V and J ends were trimmed by 4 bases and 7 bases, with 16 bases remaining between them.

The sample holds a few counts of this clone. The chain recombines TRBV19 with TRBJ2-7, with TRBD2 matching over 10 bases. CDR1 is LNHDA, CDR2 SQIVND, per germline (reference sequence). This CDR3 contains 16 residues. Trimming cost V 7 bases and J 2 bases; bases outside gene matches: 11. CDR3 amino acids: CASTPTRLAGPYEQYV. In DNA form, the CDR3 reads TGTGCCAGTACCCCAACCCGACTAGCGGGTCCCTACGAGCAGTACGTC.

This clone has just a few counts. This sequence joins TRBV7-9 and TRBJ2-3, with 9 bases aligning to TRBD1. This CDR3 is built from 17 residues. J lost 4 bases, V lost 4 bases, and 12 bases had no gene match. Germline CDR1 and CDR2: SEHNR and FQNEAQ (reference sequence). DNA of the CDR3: TGTGCCAGCAGCTACCGGGGACAGGGAGGTTTCGCAGATACGCAGTATTTT. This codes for CASSYRGQGGFADTQYF.

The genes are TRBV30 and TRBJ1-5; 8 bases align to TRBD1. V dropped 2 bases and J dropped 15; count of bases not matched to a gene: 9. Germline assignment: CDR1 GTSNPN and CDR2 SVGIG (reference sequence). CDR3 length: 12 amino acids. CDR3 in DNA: TGTGCCTGGAGTAGAACAGGGGGGAGGTGGCATTTT. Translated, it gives CAWSRTGGRWHF.

The CDR3 sequence: CASSAQGGTGELFF. The CDR3, as DNA: TGCGCCAGCAGCGCACAGGGGGGCACCGGGGAGCTGTTTTTT. The genes are TRBV5-1 and TRBJ2-2; 8 positions agree with TRBD1. The CDR3 runs 14 residues. From germline, CDR1 is SGHRS and CDR2 YFSETQ. Unmatched junction bases numbered 3, after V lost 4 bases and J lost 4 bases.

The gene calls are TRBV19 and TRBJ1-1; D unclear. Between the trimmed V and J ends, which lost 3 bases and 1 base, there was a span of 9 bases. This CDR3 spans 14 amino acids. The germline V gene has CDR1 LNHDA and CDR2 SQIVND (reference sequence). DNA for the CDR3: TGTGCCAGTAGTATTCGCGCCGCGAACACTGAAGCTTTCTTT. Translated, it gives CASSIRAANTEAFF.

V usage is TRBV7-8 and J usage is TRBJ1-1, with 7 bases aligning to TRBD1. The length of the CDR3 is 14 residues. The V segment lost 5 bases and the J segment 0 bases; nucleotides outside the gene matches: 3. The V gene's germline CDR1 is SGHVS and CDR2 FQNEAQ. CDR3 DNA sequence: TGTGCCAGCAGCCGGGGACAGATGAACACTGAAGCTTTCTTT. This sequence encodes CASSRGQMNTEAFF.

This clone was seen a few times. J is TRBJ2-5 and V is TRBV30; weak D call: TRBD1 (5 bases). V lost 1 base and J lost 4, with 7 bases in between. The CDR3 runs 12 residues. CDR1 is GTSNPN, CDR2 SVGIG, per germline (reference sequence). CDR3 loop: CAWSARAETQYF. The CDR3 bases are TGTGCCTGGAGTGCCAGGGCAGAGACCCAGTACTTC.

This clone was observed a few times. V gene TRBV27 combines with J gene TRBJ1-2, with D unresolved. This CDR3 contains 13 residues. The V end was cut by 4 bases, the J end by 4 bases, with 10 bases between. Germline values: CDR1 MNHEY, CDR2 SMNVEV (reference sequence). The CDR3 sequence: CASSSGSGYGYTF. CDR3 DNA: TGTGCCAGCAGTTCTGGGTCAGGCTATGGCTACACCTTC.

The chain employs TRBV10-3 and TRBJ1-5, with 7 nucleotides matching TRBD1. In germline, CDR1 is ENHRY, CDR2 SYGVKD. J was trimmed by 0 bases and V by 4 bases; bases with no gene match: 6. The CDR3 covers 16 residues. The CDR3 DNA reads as TGTGCCATCAGTGCCCGGACAGGAGATAGCAATCAGCCCCAGCATTTT. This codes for CAISARTGDSNQPQHF.

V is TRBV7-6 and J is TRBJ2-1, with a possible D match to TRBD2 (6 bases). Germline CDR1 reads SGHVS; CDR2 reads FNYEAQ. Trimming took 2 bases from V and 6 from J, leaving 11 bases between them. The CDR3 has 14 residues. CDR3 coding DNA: TGTGCCAGCAGCTTAACGGGAGTGAGCAATGAGCAGTTCTTC. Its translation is CASSLTGVSNEQFF.